This is a list of T cell receptor beta chains from one sample in a study of blood T cell repertoires in COVID-19. Sequencing was performed with immunoSEQ multiplex PCR; in TCRdb, only in-frame clones are kept and a portion is missing. The data show about 300,000 clones, around 84% seen once. The material sequenced was PBMCs or T cells enriched from blood (not recorded which). These receptors originate from a man aged 25-45 years who had recovered from COVID-19. Each CDR3 is given with its conserved first and last residue. D genes are given only for firm matches. Part of the rows lack a size; the others show once, few, many or a class for expanded clones.

V	J	D	size	DNA	CDR3
TRBV4-1	TRBJ1-4	TRBD1	-	TGCGCCAGCAGCCAAGCTACAGGGGGGAATGAAAAACTGTTTTTT	CASSQATGGNEKLFF
TRBV28	TRBJ2-5	TRBD1	once	TGTGCCAGCAGGAAAGGACAGGGGGCGCGTTGGGAGACCCAGTACTTC	CASRKGQGARWETQYF
TRBV18	TRBJ1-2	TRBD1	-	TGTGCCAGCTCACCACCTAGGGGGCGCAAGGTCCATGGCTACACCTTC	CASSPPRGRKVHGYTF
TRBV30	TRBJ1-1	-	-	TGTGCCTGGAGTGTTAAGGGAGGGGTTGTTGGTGAAGCTTTCTTT	CAWSVKGGVVGEAFF
TRBV6-5	TRBJ1-2	-	-	TGTGCCAGCAGTTACGGGGGGATTACCTTC	CASSYGGITF
TRBV4-1	TRBJ1-5	-	few	TGCGCCAGCAGCGTTCGACAGACTAGCAATCAGCCCCAGCATTTT	CASSVRQTSNQPQHF
TRBV5-5	TRBJ2-7	TRBD2	-	TGTGCCAGCAGCTTGGTACTAGCGGGACACTACGAGCAGTACTTC	CASSLVLAGHYEQYF
TRBV7-9	TRBJ1-2	-	-	TGTGCCAGCAGCCCCCCGGCGGGGTATGGCTACACCTTC	CASSPPAGYGYTF
TRBV27	TRBJ1-4	-	many	TGTGCCAGCAGTACTCGTCACTGGTCAACTAATGAAAAACTGTTTTTT	CASSTRHWSTNEKLFF
TRBV27	TRBJ1-2	TRBD1	-	TGTGCCAGCAGTTTACTCGGACAGGGGGCAGATGGCTACACCTTC	CASSLLGQGADGYTF
TRBV4-1	TRBJ1-5	-	-	TGCGCCAGCAGCCAAGACCCGGGACTTGTGGGAAATCAGCCCCAGCATTTT	CASSQDPGLVGNQPQHF
TRBV7-9	TRBJ2-5	TRBD2	-	TGTGCCAGCAGCTCTCCGGGGGGACTCCAAGAGACCCAGTACTTC	CASSSPGGLQETQYF
TRBV6-5	TRBJ2-7	TRBD2	-	TGTGCCAGCAGCCTGGGAGGGACGGAGTACGAGCAGTACTTC	CASSLGGTEYEQYF
TRBV15	TRBJ1-2	-	-	TGTGCCACCAGCAGAGATCTAGTTAACTATGGCTACACCTTC	CATSRDLVNYGYTF
TRBV5-4	TRBJ2-2	-	-	TGTGCCAGCAGCTTGGGACGAGGCCCGGTTCCCACCGGGGAGCTGTTTTTT	CASSLGRGPVPTGELFF
TRBV30	TRBJ2-7	-	-	TGTGCCGGGGGGTCCTCCTACGAGCAGTACTTC	CAGGSSYEQYF
TRBV6-4	TRBJ2-1	TRBD1	-	TGTGCCAGCAGTACAGGGGGCGCTTCCTACAATGAGCAGTTCTTC	CASSTGGASYNEQFF
TRBV30	TRBJ2-1	TRBD2	few	TGTGCCTGGAGCCCAAAGAAACTAGCGACCGACAATGAGCAGTTCTTC	CAWSPKKLATDNEQFF
TRBV30	TRBJ2-5	-	-	TGTGCCTGGAGTTACAGGTCTCCCCAAGAGACCCAGTACTTC	CAWSYRSPQETQYF
TRBV28	TRBJ1-4	-	-	TGTGCCAGCAGTTCGATGTCGGCGGGGATAGAAAAACTGTTTTTT	CASSSMSAGIEKLFF
TRBV21-1	TRBJ2-2	-	-	TGTGCCAGCAGCAAAGGACAGGGGAAGGGGGAGCTGTTTTTT	CASSKGQGKGELFF
TRBV19	TRBJ2-3	-	-	TGTGCCAGTAGTATTCCCGGGAGCACAGATACGCAGTATTTT	CASSIPGSTDTQYF
TRBV28	TRBJ1-2	TRBD1	-	TGTGCCAGCAGTTTGGGACAGGGAAGGGGCTACACCTTC	CASSLGQGRGYTF
TRBV4-1	TRBJ1-3	TRBD1	once	TGCGCCAGCAGCCAAGATTCCTTCCAGGGGGCTGGAAACACCATATATTTT	CASSQDSFQGAGNTIYF
TRBV7-2	TRBJ2-6	-	once	TGTGCCAGCAGCTTATCCCCCTCCTCCAACGTCCTGACTTTC	CASSLSPSSNVLTF
TRBV30	TRBJ2-5	TRBD2	-	TGTGCCTGGAGTGTTTTAGCGGGGAGTCAAGAGACCCAGTACTTC	CAWSVLAGSQETQYF
TRBV25-1	TRBJ1-3	-	-	TGTGCCAGCTCGAGAGGAAACACCATATATTTT	CASSRGNTIYF